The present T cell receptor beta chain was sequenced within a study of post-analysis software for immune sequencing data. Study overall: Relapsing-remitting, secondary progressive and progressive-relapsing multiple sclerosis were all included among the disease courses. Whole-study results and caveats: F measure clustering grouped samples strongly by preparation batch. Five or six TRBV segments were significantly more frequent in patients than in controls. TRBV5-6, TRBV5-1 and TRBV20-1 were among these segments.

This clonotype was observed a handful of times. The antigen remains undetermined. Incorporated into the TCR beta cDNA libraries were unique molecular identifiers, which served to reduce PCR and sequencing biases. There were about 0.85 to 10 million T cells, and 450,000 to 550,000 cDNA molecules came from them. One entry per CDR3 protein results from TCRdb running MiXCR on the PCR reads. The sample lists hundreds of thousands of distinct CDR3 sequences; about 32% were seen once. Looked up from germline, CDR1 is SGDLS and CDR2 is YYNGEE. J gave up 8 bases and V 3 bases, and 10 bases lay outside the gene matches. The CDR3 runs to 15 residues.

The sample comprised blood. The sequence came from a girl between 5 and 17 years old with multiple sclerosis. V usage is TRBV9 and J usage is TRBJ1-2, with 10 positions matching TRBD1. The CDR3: CASSARRTGGRGYTF. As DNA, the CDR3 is TGTGCCAGCAGCGCTCGAAGGACAGGGGGTCGCGGCTACACCTTC.